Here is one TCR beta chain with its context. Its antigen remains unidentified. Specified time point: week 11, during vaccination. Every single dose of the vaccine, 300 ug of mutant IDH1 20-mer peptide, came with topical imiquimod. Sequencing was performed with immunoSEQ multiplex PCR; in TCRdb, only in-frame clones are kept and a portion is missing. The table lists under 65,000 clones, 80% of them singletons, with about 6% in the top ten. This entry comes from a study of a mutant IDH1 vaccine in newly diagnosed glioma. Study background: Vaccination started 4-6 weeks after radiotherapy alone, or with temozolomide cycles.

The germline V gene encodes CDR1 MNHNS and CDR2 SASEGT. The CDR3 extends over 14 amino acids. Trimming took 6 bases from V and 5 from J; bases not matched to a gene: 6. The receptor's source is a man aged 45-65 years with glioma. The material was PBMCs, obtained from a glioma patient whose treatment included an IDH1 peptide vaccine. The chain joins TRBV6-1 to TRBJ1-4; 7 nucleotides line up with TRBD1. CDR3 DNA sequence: TGTGCCAGCAGAGCCGGGACAGCAAATGAAAAACTGTTTTTT. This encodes CASRAGTANEKLFF.